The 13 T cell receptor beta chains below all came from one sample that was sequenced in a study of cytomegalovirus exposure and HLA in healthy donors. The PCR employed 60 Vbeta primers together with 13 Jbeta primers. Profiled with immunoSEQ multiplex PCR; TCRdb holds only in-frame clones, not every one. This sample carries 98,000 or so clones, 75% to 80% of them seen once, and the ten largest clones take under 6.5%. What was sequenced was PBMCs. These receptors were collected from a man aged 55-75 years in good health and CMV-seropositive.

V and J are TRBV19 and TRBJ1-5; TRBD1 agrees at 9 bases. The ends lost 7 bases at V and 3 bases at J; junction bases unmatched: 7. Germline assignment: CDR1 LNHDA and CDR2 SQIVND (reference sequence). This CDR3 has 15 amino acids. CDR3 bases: TGTGCCAGTACACCGGGACAGGGCCTCAATCAGCCCCAGCATTTT. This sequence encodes CASTPGQGLNQPQHF.

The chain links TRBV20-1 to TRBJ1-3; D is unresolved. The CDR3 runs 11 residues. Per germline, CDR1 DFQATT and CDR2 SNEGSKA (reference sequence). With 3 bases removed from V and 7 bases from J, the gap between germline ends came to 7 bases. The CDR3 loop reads CSASGANTIYF. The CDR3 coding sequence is TGCAGTGCTAGCGGAGCGAACACCATATATTTT.

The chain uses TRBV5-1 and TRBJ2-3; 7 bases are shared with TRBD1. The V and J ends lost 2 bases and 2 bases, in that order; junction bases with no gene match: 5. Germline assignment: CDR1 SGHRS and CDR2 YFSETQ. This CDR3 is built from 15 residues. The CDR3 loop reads CASSLWDSLTDTQYF. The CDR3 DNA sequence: TGCGCCAGCAGCTTATGGGACAGCCTCACAGATACGCAGTATTTT.

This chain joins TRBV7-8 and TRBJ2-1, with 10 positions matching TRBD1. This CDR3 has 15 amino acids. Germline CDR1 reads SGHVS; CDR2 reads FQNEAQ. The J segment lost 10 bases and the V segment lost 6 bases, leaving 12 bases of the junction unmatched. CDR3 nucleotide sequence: TGTGCCAGCAGGGACCCGGGACAGGGGAAGGACGAGCAGTTCTTC. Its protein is CASRDPGQGKDEQFF.

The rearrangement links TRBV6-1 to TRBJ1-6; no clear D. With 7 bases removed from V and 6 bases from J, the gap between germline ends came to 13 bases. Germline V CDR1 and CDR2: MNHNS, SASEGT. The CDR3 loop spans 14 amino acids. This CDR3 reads CASTSGYFNSPLHF. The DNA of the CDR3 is TGTGCCAGCACCTCGGGGTATTTTAATTCACCCCTCCACTTT.

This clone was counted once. The CDR3 here is CASSLGGGYTGELFF. CDR3 DNA sequence: TGTGCCAGCAGTTTAGGCGGGGGGTACACCGGGGAGCTGTTTTTT. The rearrangement uses TRBV28 and TRBJ2-2; 8 bases align to TRBD2. Germline CDR1 is MDHEN and CDR2 is SYDVKM. The CDR3 spans 15 residues. V shed 2 bases, J shed 3 bases, and the junction held 2 bases outside the gene matches.

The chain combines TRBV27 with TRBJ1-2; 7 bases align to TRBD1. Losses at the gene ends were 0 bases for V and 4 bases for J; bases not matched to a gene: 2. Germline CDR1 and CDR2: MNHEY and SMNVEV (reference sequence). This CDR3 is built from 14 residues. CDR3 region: CASSLSGQTYGYTF. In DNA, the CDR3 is TGTGCCAGCAGTTTATCGGGACAGACCTATGGCTACACCTTC.

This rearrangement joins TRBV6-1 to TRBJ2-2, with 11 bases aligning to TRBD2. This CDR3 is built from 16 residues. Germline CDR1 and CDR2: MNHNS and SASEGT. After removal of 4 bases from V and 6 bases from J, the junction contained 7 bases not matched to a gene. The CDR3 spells CASSATSGVGPGELFF. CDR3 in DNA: TGTGCCAGCAGTGCGACTAGCGGGGTGGGGCCCGGGGAGCTGTTTTTT.

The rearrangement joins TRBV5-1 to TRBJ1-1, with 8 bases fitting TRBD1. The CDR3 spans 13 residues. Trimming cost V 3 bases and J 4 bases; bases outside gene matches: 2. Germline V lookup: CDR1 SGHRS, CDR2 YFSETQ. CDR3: CASSSTGGTEAFF. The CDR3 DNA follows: TGCGCCAGCAGCTCCACAGGGGGCACTGAAGCTTTCTTT.

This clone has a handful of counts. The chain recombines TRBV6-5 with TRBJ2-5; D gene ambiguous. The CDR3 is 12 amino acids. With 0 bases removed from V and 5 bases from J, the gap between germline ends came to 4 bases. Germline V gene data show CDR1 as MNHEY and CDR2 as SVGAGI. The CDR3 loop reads CASSYSRETQYF. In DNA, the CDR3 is TGTGCCAGCAGTTACTCGAGGGAGACCCAGTACTTC.

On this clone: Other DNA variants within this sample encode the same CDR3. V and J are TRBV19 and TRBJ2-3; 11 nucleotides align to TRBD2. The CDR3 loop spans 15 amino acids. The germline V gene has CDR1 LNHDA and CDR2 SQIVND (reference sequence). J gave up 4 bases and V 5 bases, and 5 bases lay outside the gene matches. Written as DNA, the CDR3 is TGTGCCAGTAGTCCTCTAGCGGGGGGCCCAGATACGCAGTATTTT. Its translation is CASSPLAGGPDTQYF.

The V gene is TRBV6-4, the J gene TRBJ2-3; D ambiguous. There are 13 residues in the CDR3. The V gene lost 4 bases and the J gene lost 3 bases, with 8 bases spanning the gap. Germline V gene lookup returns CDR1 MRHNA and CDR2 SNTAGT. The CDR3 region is CASSARDTDTQYF. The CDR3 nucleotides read TGTGCCAGCAGTGCTCGCGATACAGATACGCAGTATTTT.

DNA for the CDR3: TGTGCCAGCAGCTTAAACAGAGATACGCAGTATTTT. This sequence encodes CASSLNRDTQYF. The chain has TRBV7-3 and TRBJ2-3; D remains unclear. Germline CDR1 and CDR2: SGHTA and FQGTGA. V dropped 1 base and J dropped 5 bases, with 4 bases sitting between them. This CDR3 contains 12 residues.